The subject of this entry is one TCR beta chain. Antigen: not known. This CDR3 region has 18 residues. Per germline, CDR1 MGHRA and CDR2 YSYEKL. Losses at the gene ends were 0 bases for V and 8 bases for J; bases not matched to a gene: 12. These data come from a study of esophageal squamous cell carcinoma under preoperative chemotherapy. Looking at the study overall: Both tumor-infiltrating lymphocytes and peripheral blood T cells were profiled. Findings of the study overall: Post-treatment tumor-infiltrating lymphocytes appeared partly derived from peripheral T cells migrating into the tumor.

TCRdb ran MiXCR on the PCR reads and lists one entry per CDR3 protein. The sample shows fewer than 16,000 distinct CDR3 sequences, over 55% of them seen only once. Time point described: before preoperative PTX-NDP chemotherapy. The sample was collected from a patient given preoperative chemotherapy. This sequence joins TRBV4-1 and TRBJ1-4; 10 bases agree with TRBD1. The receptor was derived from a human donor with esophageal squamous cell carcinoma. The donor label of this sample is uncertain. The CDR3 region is CASSQESPTTGGKEKLFF. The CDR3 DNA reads TGCGCCAGCAGCCAAGAATCCCCCACGACAGGGGGCAAAGAAAAACTGTTTTTT.